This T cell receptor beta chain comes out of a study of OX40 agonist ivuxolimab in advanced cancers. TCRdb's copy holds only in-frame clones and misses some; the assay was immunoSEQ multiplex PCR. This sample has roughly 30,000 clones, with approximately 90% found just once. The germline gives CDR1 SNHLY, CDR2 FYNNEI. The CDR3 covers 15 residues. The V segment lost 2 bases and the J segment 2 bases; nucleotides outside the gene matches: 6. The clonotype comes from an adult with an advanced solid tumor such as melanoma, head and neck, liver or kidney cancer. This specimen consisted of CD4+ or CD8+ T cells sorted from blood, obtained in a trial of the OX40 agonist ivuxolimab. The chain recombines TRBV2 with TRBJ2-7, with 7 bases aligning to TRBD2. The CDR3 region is CASSEILGLAYEQYF. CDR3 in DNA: TGTGCCAGCAGTGAAATATTAGGACTAGCCTACGAGCAGTACTTC.